This note documents a single TCR beta chain sequence. CDR3 length equals 16 residues. Germline V CDR1 and CDR2: MNHEY, SMNVEV (reference sequence). V gave up 4 bases and J gave up 10 bases, with 25 bases separating them. Source study methods: Reference gene primers were amplified, and this amplification served to estimate nucleated cell counts. Clones were read by immunoSEQ multiplex PCR, and TCRdb kept only the in-frame ones, dropping some. From that table come the V and J calls and clone size; the DNA was used to work out D and trimming. The sample lists 100,000 to 150,000 clones; about four fifths were seen once. The data were obtained in a study of blood T cell repertoires in COVID-19. Whole-study context: Collection of acute and convalescent COVID-19 samples took place in the United States, Italy and Spain. From T cells, B-cell-depleted T cells, or PBMCs came the material, which was cDNA or gDNA.

The TCR was taken from a man in his sixties or seventies with acute or convalescent COVID-19. V and J are TRBV27 and TRBJ1-1; D is possibly TRBD1 (6 bases). The sequenced sample consisted of peripheral blood. CDR3 protein: CASSYRPTQIQGGAFF. In DNA form, the CDR3 reads TGTGCCAGCAGTTACCGCCCCACTCAAATACAGGGTGGAGCTTTCTTT.